Shown below are 30 T cell receptor beta chains from a single sample sequenced in a study of regulatory T cells in long-lasting Graves disease. The time point is: persistent/refractory GD, antithyroid drugs over 5 years with positive TRAb. RNA from PBMCs was the source of the TCR library. Building the TCR beta libraries relied on iRepertoire HTBI primers, and CDR3 regions underwent Arm-PCR. TCRdb processed the multiplex PCR reads anew with MiXCR; each CDR3 protein has one entry. Seen here are approximately 500,000 distinct CDR3 sequences, roughly 21% observed once, and the top ten hold 6.5% to 9%. The sample in question was peripheral blood mononuclear cells (PBMCs), obtained when the disease was refractory, from a patient treated with antithyroid drugs. Source of these receptors: a female donor with Graves disease.

This clonotype was recorded many times. The rearrangement uses TRBV12-3 or TRBV12-4 and TRBJ2-4; 9 positions agree with TRBD1. This CDR3 region has 16 residues. V lost 5 bases and J lost 10; bases outside the gene matches: 15. CDR3 loop: CASSPDRGRLKWIQYF. CDR3 in DNA: TGTGCCAGCAGTCCGGACAGGGGCCGCCTGAAGTGGATTCAGTACTTC.

The V call is TRBV29-1, the J call TRBJ1-2; no firm D call. Trimming pared 1 base from V and 4 bases from J, leaving 7 bases between. The CDR3 is 12 amino acids. Germline V gene lookup returns CDR1 SQVTM and CDR2 ANQGSEA. The CDR3 loop reads CSVEVRLYGYTF. The CDR3 nucleotides read TGCAGCGTTGAAGTTAGACTCTATGGCTACACCTTC. The full variable domain, with the rest looked up from reference TRBV29-1 and TRBJ1-2, is SAVISQKPSRDICQRGTSLTIQCQVDSQVTMMFWYRQQPGQSLTLIATANQGSEATYESGFVIDKFPISRPNLTFSTLTVSNMSPEDSSIYLCSVEVRLYGYTFGSGTRLTVV.

Remarks on this clonotype: A read error may be the cause here, since a much bigger clone is one base away. The J gene is TRBJ1-4, the V gene TRBV15; no definite D call. The germline CDR1 and CDR2 sequences are LNHNV and YYDKDF (reference sequence). This CDR3 region has 15 residues. This CDR3 is CSTSRVAGDNEKLFF. CDR3 DNA sequence: TGTTCCACCAGCAGAGTAGCTGGGGATAATGAAAAACTGTTTTTT.

This clonotype has a count of ten or more. J is TRBJ1-5 and V is TRBV27; D gene unclear. V lost 5 bases, J lost 10 bases, and 21 bases lay in between. CDR3 size: 15 residues. The V gene's germline CDR1 is MNHEY and CDR2 SMNVEV (reference sequence). CDR3 sequence: CASSPAASGFGPQHF. The DNA for the CDR3 is TGTGCCAGCAGTCCCGCTGCCTCGGGTTTCGGACCCCAGCATTTT.

The chain has TRBV9 and TRBJ2-5; D is perhaps TRBD2 (5 bases). The J call may be faulty, since TRBJ2-1 better matches the DNA end. CDR3 size: 14 residues. CDR1 is SGDLS and CDR2 is YYNGEE in the germline V gene. Here the CDR3 DNA reads TGTGCCAGCAGCGTAGAACGAGGGAACAGTGAGCAGTTCTTC. This translates into CASSVERGNSEQFF.

The chain combines TRBV6-1 with TRBJ2-3; no clear D gene. Germline CDR1 is MNHNS and CDR2 is SASEGT. The CDR3 covers 12 residues. The V end lost 7 bases, the J end lost 4 bases, and 9 bases lay between the germline ends. The CDR3: CASTFGADTQYF. The DNA of the CDR3 is TGTGCCAGCACCTTTGGTGCAGATACGCAGTATTTT.

The sample holds a few counts of this clonotype. The conserved final phenylalanine or tryptophan is absent from the CDR3, which likely points to a read error. The V gene is TRBV20-1, the J gene TRBJ1-1; possibly TRBD1 for D (6 bases). The ends were cut back, 5 bases at V and 1 base at J, with 11 bases in the middle. Germline loops: CDR1 DFQATT, CDR2 SNEGSKA (reference sequence). The CDR3 contains 13 residues. The DNA for the CDR3 is TGCAGTGCTCCCTTAGGGGGGAACACTGAAGCTTTCCTT. The encoded protein is CSAPLGGNTEAFL.

In regard to this clonotype: A much more abundant neighbour one base away suggests this may be a read error. The J gene is TRBJ2-7, the V gene TRBV7-2, with 7 bases aligning to TRBD1. There are 14 residues in the CDR3. Germline V gene data show CDR1 as SGHTA and CDR2 as FQGNSA. The CDR3 bases are TGTGCCAGCAGCGAAATGACAGGGATCCACGAGCGGTACTTC. The encoded protein is CASSEMTGIHERYF.

Remarks on this clonotype: A read error may explain this, as a much larger clone is one base away. The chain employs TRBV28 and TRBJ2-5, with 8 bases that match TRBD2. CDR3 size: 18 residues. CDR1 is MDHEN and CDR2 is SYDVKM in the germline V gene. The V and J ends lost 5 bases and 4 bases, in that order; junction bases with no gene match: 18. DNA of the CDR3: TGTGCCAGCAGTGAACCCGGGACTAACGGGGGGGCTCCAGAGACCCAGTACTTC. It codes for CASSEPGTNGGAPETQYF.

The genes are TRBV28 and TRBJ2-1, with 10 bases identical to TRBD1. Per the germline V gene, CDR1 is MDHEN and CDR2 is SYDVKM. This CDR3 has 13 amino acids. Germline trimming cut 6 bases from V and 10 bases from J; bases unmatched to any gene: 6. The CDR3 DNA sequence: TGTGCCAGCAGCCCCGGGACAGGGGAAGAGCAGTTCTTC. Translated: CASSPGTGEEQFF.

The CDR3 region is CASSYVRLAGTGELFF. CDR3 DNA sequence: TGTGCCAGCAGTTATGTGCGACTAGCCGGCACCGGGGAGCTGTTTTTT. The chain couples TRBV6-2 or TRBV6-3 to TRBJ2-2; the match to TRBD2 covers 7 bases. J was trimmed by 4 bases and V by 3 bases; bases with no gene match: 8. The germline gives CDR1 MNHEY, CDR2 SVGEGT. The CDR3 contains 16 residues.

This clonotype was detected many times. The chain combines TRBV28 with TRBJ1-6, with D unclear. Germline loops: CDR1 MDHEN, CDR2 SYDVKM. V lost 7 bases, J lost 9 bases, and 7 bases lay in between. CDR3 length: 11 residues. The CDR3 sequence is CASKMGSPLHF. CDR3 sequence (DNA): TGTGCCAGCAAGATGGGTTCACCCCTCCACTTT.

The sample holds many counts of this clonotype. The chain is built from TRBV28 and TRBJ1-2; a possible D gene is TRBD1 (6 bases). Trimming left V 5 bases short and J 6 bases short, with 19 bases between. The CDR3 extends over 15 amino acids. CDR1 and CDR2 (germline): MDHEN, SYDVKM. The CDR3 nucleotides read TGTGCCAGCAGTAAACTCGAGGGGGGGGCGAATGGCTACACCTTC. Its translation is CASSKLEGGANGYTF.

V is TRBV19 and J is TRBJ1-6; possibly TRBD1 for D (6 bases). Germline lookup yields CDR1 LNHDA and CDR2 SQIVND (reference sequence). There are 13 residues in the CDR3. Trimming pared 7 bases from V and 7 bases from J, leaving 11 bases between. The CDR3 nucleotides read TGTGCCAGTATCGGGGGCCGGAATTCACCCCTCCACTTT. It specifies CASIGGRNSPLHF.

J is TRBJ2-2 and V is TRBV19, with TRBD2 matching over 10 bases. Germline lookup yields CDR1 LNHDA and CDR2 SQIVND (reference sequence). With 3 bases clipped from V and 6 bases from J, the junction kept 4 bases outside the gene matches. The CDR3 has 15 amino acids. CDR3 nucleotide sequence: TGTGCCAGTAGTATGCATACTAGCGGGGCCGGGGAGCTGTTTTTT. This sequence encodes CASSMHTSGAGELFF.

This clonotype was detected a few times. J is TRBJ1-2 and V is TRBV19; 10 bases agree with TRBD1. The CDR3 has 15 amino acids. Germline values: CDR1 LNHDA, CDR2 SQIVND (reference sequence). V trimming: 5 bases; J trimming: 3 bases; junction bases outside the gene matches: 6. CDR3 region: CASSPRDRGDYGYTF. CDR3 sequence (DNA): TGTGCCAGTAGTCCCCGGGACAGGGGTGACTATGGCTACACCTTC.

This clonotype was counted ten times or more. The chain joins TRBV6-5 to TRBJ1-2; D is undetermined. The germline CDR1 and CDR2 sequences are MNHEY and SVGAGI. The CDR3 contains 15 residues. V lost 4 bases and J 0 bases, leaving 12 bases between the germline ends. DNA of the CDR3: TGTGCCAGCAGTTTATTCAGCGGGGCTAACTATGGCTACACCTTC. Its translation: CASSLFSGANYGYTF.

This clonotype has a count of ten or more. The rearrangement uses TRBV2 and TRBJ2-5; D is tentatively TRBD1 or TRBD2 (5 bases each). Germline V lookup: CDR1 SNHLY, CDR2 FYNNEI. Between the trimmed V and J ends, which lost 6 bases and 5 bases, there was a span of 10 bases. CDR3 length: 12 residues. CDR3 coding DNA: TGTGCCAGCAGGGGACCGGGGGAGACCCAGTACTTC. Residues: CASRGPGETQYF.

This clonotype has a count of ten or more. The chain employs TRBV11-2 and TRBJ2-5; 11 nucleotides match TRBD2. Germline trimming cut 2 bases from V and 3 bases from J; bases unmatched to any gene: 8. CDR1 is SGHAT and CDR2 is FQNNGV in the germline V gene. The CDR3 totals 17 residues. The CDR3 here is CASSLTLGLAAKETQYF. The CDR3 DNA reads TGTGCCAGCAGCTTAACCCTGGGACTAGCGGCAAAAGAGACCCAGTACTTC. The complete variable domain, with remaining parts taken from reference TRBV11-2 and TRBJ2-5, reads EAGVAQSPRYKIIEKRQSVAFWCNPISGHATLYWYQQILGQGPKLLIQFQNNGVVDDSQLPKDRFSAERLKGVDSTLKIQPAKLEDSAVYLCASSLTLGLAAKETQYFGPGTRLLVL.

This clonotype came up a few times. The CDR3 bases are TGCGCCAGCAGCCAAGTGGGAAACACCATATATTTT. Its protein is CASSQVGNTIYF. This sequence joins TRBV4-1 and TRBJ1-3; no clear D. Germline-derived CDR1 and CDR2 are MGHRA and YSYEKL. The V end lost 1 base, the J end lost 4 bases, and 2 bases lay between the germline ends. The CDR3 consists of 12 residues.

The sample holds many counts of this clonotype. This chain uses TRBV27 with TRBJ2-2; possible D gene TRBD2, 6 bases. V was clipped by 2 bases and J by 1 base, with 20 bases between them. CDR1 is MNHEY, CDR2 SMNVEV, per germline (reference sequence). This CDR3 region has 19 residues. CDR3 bases: TGTGCCAGCAGTTTAAATGGAATAAGGGGACTCGTGAACACCGGGGAGCTGTTTTTT. This sequence encodes CASSLNGIRGLVNTGELFF.

The chain is built from TRBV30 and TRBJ2-7; 8 nucleotides line up with TRBD2. V trimming: 2 bases; J trimming: 3 bases; junction bases outside the gene matches: 15. The germline CDR1 and CDR2 sequences are GTSNPN and SVGIG (reference sequence). The CDR3 length is 17 residues. CDR3 in amino acids: CAWSWASGRKKDYEQYF. CDR3 coding DNA: TGTGCCTGGAGTTGGGCTAGCGGGCGAAAAAAAGACTACGAGCAGTACTTC.

This clonotype was observed a handful of times. V is TRBV6-1 and J is TRBJ1-5; no reliable D call. V was pared by 6 bases and J by 5 bases, with 20 bases between. Germline V gene lookup returns CDR1 MNHNS and CDR2 SASEGT. The CDR3 consists of 16 residues. CDR3 region: CASRAPGSPTDQPQHF. The CDR3 nucleotides read TGTGCCAGCAGGGCCCCCGGGTCCCCCACCGATCAGCCCCAGCATTTT.

This clonotype was seen a handful of times. J is TRBJ1-1 and V is TRBV19; D not certain. The CDR3 length is 12 residues. V was clipped by 11 bases and J by 1 base, with 11 bases between them. Germline CDR1 and CDR2: LNHDA and SQIVND (reference sequence). CDR3 coding DNA: TGTGCCTGTACTCAGCGGAACACTGAAGCTTTCTTT. Its translation is CACTQRNTEAFF.

The chain employs TRBV3-1 and TRBJ1-2; 8 nucleotides match TRBD1. The ends lost 0 bases at V and 5 bases at J; junction bases unmatched: 8. The CDR3 is 16 residues long. Germline assignment: CDR1 LGHDT and CDR2 YNNKEL (reference sequence). The CDR3 DNA sequence: TGTGCCAGCAGCCAAGATATCCCGGACAGGGAATATGGCTACACCTTC. It translates to CASSQDIPDREYGYTF.

A note on this clonotype: This sequence may be a read error, since a much larger clone differs from it by one base. The V call is TRBV11-3, the J call TRBJ2-7, with D hard to call. The CDR3 spans 14 residues. The germline gives CDR1 SGHNT, CDR2 YENEEA. This chain's CDR3 is CTSSLDRPERGQYF. The CDR3 DNA reads TGTACCAGCAGCTTAGATCGGCCTGAGAGAGGGCAGTACTTC.

A few counts support this clonotype. V is TRBV5-4 and J is TRBJ2-7; tentative D call: TRBD1 (5 bases). This CDR3 has 14 residues. The germline V gene has CDR1 SGHNT and CDR2 YYREEE (reference sequence). Trimming left V 3 bases short and J 3 bases short, with 13 bases between. The CDR3 region is CASSYDSVSYEQYF. CDR3 sequence (DNA): TGTGCCAGCAGCTATGACAGTGTCAGCTACGAGCAGTACTTC.

In its sample, this clonotype was seen many times. The rearrangement joins TRBV27 to TRBJ2-7, with unresolved D. The CDR3 totals 13 residues. The V end was cut by 4 bases, the J end by 3 bases, with 10 bases between. Germline CDR1 is MNHEY and CDR2 is SMNVEV (reference sequence). The CDR3 bases are TGTGCCAGCAGTTCGGCAAGGAGCTACGAGCAGTACTTC. This encodes CASSSARSYEQYF.

This clonotype was counted at least ten times. The V call is TRBV13, the J call TRBJ2-2; TRBD1 might be the D (5 bases). CDR3 length equals 15 residues. Germline CDR1 PRHDT, CDR2 FYEKMQ (reference sequence). V shed 5 bases and J shed 2 bases, with 12 bases lying between them. CDR3 nucleotide sequence: TGTGCCAGCAGCCCACGACAGATAAACACCGGGGAGCTGTTTTTT. Amino acids: CASSPRQINTGELFF.

This clonotype has just one count. The chain combines TRBV18 with TRBJ2-1; D is uncertain. Germline-derived CDR1 and CDR2 are KGHSH and LQKENI. The V gene lost 1 base and the J gene lost 6 bases, with 4 bases spanning the gap. This CDR3 is built from 12 residues. CDR3 amino acids: CASSPRPNEQFF. Here the CDR3 DNA reads TGTGCCAGCTCACCACGGCCCAATGAGCAGTTCTTC. Drawing the rest from reference TRBV18 and TRBJ2-1, the complete variable domain is NAGVMQNPRHLVRRRGQEARLRCSPMKGHSHVYWYRQLPEEGLKFMVYLQKENIIDESGMPKERFSAEFPKEGPSILRIQQVVRGDSAAYFCASSPRPNEQFFGPGTRLTVL.